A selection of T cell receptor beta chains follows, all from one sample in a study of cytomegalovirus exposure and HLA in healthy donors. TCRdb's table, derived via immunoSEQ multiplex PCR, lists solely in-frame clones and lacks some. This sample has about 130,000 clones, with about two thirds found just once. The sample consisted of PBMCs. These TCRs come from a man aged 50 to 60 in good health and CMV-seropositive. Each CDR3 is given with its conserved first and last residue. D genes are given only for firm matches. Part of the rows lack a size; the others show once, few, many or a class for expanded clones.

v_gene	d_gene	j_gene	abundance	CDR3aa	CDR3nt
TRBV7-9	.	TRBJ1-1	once	CASSLEGRAVNTEAFF	TGTGCCAGCAGCTTAGAAGGCAGGGCCGTGAACACTGAAGCTTTCTTT
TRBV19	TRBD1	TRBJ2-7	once	CASSMVGGNYEQYF	TGTGCCAGTAGTATGGTAGGGGGCAACTACGAGCAGTACTTC
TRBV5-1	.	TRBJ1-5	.	CASSLEPGRFNQPQHF	TGCGCCAGCAGCTTGGAACCTGGCAGGTTCAATCAGCCCCAGCATTTT
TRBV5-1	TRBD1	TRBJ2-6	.	CASSATGGSSGSNVLTF	TGCGCCAGCAGCGCTACAGGGGGGAGCTCTGGGTCCAACGTCCTGACTTTC
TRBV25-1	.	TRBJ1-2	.	CASSDPSGQSYGYTF	TGTGCCAGCAGTGACCCCTCTGGACAGAGCTATGGCTACACCTTC
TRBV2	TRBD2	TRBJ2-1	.	CASSLGLAGYNEQFF	TGTGCCAGCAGTTTGGGACTAGCGGGGTACAATGAGCAGTTCTTC
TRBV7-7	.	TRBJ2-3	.	CASSFGGLTDTQYF	TGTGCCAGCAGCTTCGGGGGACTCACAGATACGCAGTATTTT
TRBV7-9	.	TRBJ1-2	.	CASSKQGVVYGYTF	TGTGCCAGCAGCAAACAGGGTGTGGTCTATGGCTACACCTTC
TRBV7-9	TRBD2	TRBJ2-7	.	CASSLAGGPSEQYF	TGTGCCAGCAGCTTGGCGGGAGGGCCTAGCGAGCAGTACTTC
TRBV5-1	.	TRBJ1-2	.	CASSPSGGYGYTF	TGCGCCAGCAGCCCTTCCGGGGGGTATGGCTACACCTTC
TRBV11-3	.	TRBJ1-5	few	CASSSSRGGLYLQPQHF	TGTGCCAGCAGCTCCTCCCGGGGGGGCTTATATTTACAGCCCCAGCATTTT
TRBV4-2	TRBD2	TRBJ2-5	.	CASSQVPGLEGTQYF	TGTGCCAGCAGCCAAGTCCCGGGACTAGAGGGGACCCAGTACTTC
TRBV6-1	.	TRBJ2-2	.	CASSEGADTGELFF	TGTGCCAGCAGTGAGGGGGCAGACACCGGGGAGCTGTTTTTT
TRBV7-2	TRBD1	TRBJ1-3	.	CASSLGDRGPGNTIYF	TGTGCCAGCAGCTTGGGGGACAGGGGACCTGGAAACACCATATATTTT
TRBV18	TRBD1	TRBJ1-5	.	CASSPGTDSNQPQHF	TGTGCCAGCTCACCAGGGACAGATAGCAATCAGCCCCAGCATTTT
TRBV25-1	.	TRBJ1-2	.	CASSDQGSPYGYTF	TGTGCCAGCAGTGACCAGGGCAGCCCCTATGGCTACACCTTC
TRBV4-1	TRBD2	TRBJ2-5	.	CASSLGGLAGGETQYF	TGCGCCAGCAGCCTAGGAGGACTAGCGGGAGGGGAGACCCAGTACTTC
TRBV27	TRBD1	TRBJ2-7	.	CASSFRHGQEEYEQYF	TGTGCCAGCAGTTTTCGGCATGGACAGGAAGAATACGAGCAGTACTTC
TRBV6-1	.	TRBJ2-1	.	CASSEEGKGRFFNEQFF	TGTGCCAGCAGTGAAGAGGGGAAGGGTAGGTTCTTCAATGAGCAGTTCTTC
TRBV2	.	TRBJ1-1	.	CASSRQGNTEAFF	TGTGCCAGCAGTAGGCAGGGGAACACTGAAGCTTTCTTT
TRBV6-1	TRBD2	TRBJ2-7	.	CASSDGLAYEQYF	TGTGCCAGCAGTGATGGACTAGCGTACGAGCAGTACTTC
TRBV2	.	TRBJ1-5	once	CASSVTRQQPQHF	TGTGCCAGCAGCGTGACCAGACAGCAGCCCCAGCATTTT
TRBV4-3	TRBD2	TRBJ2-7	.	CASSQDLAGLGEQYF	TGCGCCAGCAGCCAAGATCTAGCGGGATTGGGGGAGCAGTACTTC
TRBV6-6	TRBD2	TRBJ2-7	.	CASSSIAGGRPYEQYF	TGTGCCAGCAGTTCGATAGCGGGGGGGCGCCCCTACGAGCAGTACTTC
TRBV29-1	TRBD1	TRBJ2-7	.	CSVAPGTGAYEQYF	TGCAGCGTCGCGCCCGGGACAGGGGCCTACGAGCAGTACTTC
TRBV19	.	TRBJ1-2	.	CASSIDRPGYGNYGYTF	TGTGCCAGTAGTATAGACCGGCCAGGGTATGGGAACTATGGCTACACCTTC
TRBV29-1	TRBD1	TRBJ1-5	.	CSVGTGSNQPQHF	TGCAGCGTTGGGACAGGGAGCAATCAGCCCCAGCATTTT
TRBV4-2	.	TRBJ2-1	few	CASSQESSLFF	TGTGCCAGCAGCCAAGAGAGTAGTTTGTTCTTC
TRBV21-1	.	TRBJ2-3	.	CASSKGTSGNVARGADTQYF	.
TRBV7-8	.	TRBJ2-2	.	CASSYNTGELFF	TGTGCCAGCAGCTATAATACCGGGGAGCTGTTTTTT